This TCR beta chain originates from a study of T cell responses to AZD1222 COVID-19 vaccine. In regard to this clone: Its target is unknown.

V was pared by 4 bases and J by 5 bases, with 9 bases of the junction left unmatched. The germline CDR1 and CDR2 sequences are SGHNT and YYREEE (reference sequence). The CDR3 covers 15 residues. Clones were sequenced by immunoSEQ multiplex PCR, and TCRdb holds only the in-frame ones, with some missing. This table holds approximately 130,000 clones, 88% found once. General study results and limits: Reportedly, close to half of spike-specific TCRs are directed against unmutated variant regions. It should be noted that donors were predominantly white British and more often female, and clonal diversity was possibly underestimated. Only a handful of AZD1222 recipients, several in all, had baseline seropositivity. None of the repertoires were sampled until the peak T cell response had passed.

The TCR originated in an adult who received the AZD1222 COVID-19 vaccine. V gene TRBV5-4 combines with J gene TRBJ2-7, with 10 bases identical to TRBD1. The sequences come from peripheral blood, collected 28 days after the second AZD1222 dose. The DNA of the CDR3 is TGTGCCAGCAGCCCGCGGGACAGGGGTTACCACGAGCAGTACTTC. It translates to CASSPRDRGYHEQYF.